This T cell receptor beta chain was sequenced for a study of blood T cell repertoires in COVID-19. Study summary: PBMCs, B-cell-depleted T cells, or T cells were the source of the cDNA or gDNA that made up the material.

The authors' processing: By means of reference gene primer amplification, nucleated cell counts were estimated. This table comes from immunoSEQ multiplex PCR, and its TCRdb copy is limited to in-frame clones, with some not included. V, J and clone size are taken as reported in that table, and D and trimming were inferred from the DNA itself. The data show around 150,000 clones, approximately 88% seen once. This receptor was obtained from a woman aged 45-59 years who had recovered from COVID-19. Input material: PBMCs or T cells enriched from blood (not recorded which).

CDR3 in DNA: TGTGCCAGCTCACTCCGACAAGAAGTGAACACTGAAGCTTTCTTT. As protein: CASSLRQEVNTEAFF. The chain carries TRBV18 and TRBJ1-1, with D unresolved. The CDR3 consists of 15 residues. Germline V gives CDR1 KGHSH, CDR2 LQKENI. V lost 4 bases to trimming and J lost 0 bases, with 12 bases between them. Variable domain in full (rest from reference TRBV18 and TRBJ1-1): NAGVMQNPRHLVRRRGQEARLRCSPMKGHSHVYWYRQLPEEGLKFMVYLQKENIIDESGMPKERFSAEFPKEGPSILRIQQVVRGDSAAYFCASSLRQEVNTEAFFGQGTRLTVV.